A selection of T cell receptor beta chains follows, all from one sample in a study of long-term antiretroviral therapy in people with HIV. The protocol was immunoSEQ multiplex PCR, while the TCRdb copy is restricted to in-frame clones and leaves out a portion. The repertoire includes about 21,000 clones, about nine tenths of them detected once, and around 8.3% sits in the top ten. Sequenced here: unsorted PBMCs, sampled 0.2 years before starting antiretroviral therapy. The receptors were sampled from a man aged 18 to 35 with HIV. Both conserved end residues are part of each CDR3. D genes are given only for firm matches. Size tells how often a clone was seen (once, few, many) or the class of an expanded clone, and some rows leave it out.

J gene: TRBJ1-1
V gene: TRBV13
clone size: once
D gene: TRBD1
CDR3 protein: CASSGGQVNTEAFF
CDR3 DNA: TGTGCCAGCAGCGGCGGACAGGTGAACACTGAAGCTTTCTTT

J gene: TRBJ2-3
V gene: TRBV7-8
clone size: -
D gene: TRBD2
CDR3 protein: CASSLGRRGEDTQYF
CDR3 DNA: TGTGCCAGCAGCTTAGGAAGGCGGGGGGAGGATACGCAGTATTTT

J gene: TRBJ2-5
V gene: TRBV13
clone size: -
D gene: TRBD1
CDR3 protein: CASSEDRGVETQYF
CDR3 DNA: TGTGCCAGCAGCGAGGACAGGGGCGTAGAGACCCAGTACTTC

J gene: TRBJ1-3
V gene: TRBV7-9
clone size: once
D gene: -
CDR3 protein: CASSLVQGSSGNTIYF
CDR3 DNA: TGTGCCAGCAGCTTAGTACAGGGAAGCTCTGGAAACACCATATATTTT

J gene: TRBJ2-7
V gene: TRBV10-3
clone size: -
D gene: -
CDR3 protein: CAIRENYEQYF
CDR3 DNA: TGTGCCATTAGGGAGAACTACGAGCAGTACTTC

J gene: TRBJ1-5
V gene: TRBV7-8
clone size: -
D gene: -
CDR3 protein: CASSLHQGPSRPQHF
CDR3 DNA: TGTGCCAGCAGCTTACATCAGGGGCCTAGCCGGCCCCAGCATTTT

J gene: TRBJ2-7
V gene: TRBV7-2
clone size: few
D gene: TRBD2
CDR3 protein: CASSFSGSSYEQYF
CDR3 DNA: TGTGCCAGCAGCTTTAGCGGGAGCTCCTACGAGCAGTACTTC

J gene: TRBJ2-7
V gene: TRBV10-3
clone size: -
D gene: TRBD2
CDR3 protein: CAISETSGARSYEQYF
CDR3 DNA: TGTGCCATCAGTGAGACTAGCGGCGCTCGCTCCTACGAGCAGTACTTC

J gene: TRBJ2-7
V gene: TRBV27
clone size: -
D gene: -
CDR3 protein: CASSSPGLGSDEQYF
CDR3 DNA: TGTGCCAGCAGTTCCCCGGGTCTGGGGAGCGACGAGCAGTACTTC

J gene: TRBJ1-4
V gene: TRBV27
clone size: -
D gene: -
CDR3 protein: CASRGGRGEKLFF
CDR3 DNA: TGTGCCAGCAGGGGGGGTCGTGGTGAAAAACTGTTTTTT

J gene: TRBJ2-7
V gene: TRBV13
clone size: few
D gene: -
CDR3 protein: CASSFEGHSYEQYF
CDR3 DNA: TGTGCCAGCAGCTTTGAGGGACACTCCTACGAGCAGTACTTC

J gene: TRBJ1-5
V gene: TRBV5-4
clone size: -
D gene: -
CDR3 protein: CASSWDSNQPQHF
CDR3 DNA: TGTGCCAGCAGCTGGGACAGCAATCAGCCCCAGCATTTT

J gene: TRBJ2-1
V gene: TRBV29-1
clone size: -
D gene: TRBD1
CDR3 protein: CSVASGTGAIEQFF
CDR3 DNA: TGCAGCGTGGCCTCCGGGACAGGGGCTATCGAGCAGTTCTTC

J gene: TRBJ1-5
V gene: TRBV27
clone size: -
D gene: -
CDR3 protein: CASSFAGSNQPQHF
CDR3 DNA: TGTGCCAGCAGTTTCGCGGGTAGCAATCAGCCCCAGCATTTT

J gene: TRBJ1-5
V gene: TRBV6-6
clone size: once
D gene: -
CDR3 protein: CASSYRGNQPQHF
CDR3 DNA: TGTGCCAGCAGTTACCGGGGGAATCAGCCCCAGCATTTT

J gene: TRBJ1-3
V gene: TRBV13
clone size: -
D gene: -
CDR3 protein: CASSLYNSGNTIYF
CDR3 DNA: TGTGCCAGCAGCTTATACAACTCTGGAAACACCATATATTTT

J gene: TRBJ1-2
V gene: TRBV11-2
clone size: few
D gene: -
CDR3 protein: CASSSSGDGYTF
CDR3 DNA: TGTGCCAGCAGCTCCTCAGGGGATGGCTACACCTTC

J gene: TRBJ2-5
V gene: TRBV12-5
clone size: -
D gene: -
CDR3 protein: CASGREETQYF
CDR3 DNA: TGTGCTAGTGGACGGGAAGAGACCCAGTACTTC

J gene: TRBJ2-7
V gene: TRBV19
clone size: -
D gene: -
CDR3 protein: CASSILGGSTYEQYF
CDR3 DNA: TGTGCCAGTAGTATTTTAGGGGGATCGACCTACGAGCAGTACTTC

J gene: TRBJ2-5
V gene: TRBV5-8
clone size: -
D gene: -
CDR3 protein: CASSFRDSQETQYF
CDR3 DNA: TGTGCCAGCAGCTTCCGGGACTCACAAGAGACCCAGTACTTC

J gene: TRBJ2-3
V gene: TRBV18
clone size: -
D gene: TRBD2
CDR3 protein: CASSPRTSGTSTDTQYF
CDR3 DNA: TGTGCCAGCTCACCACGGACTAGCGGGACTAGCACAGATACGCAGTATTTT

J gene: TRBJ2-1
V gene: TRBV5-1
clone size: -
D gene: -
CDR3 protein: CASSLGSLGEQFF
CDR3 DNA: TGCGCCAGCAGCTTGGGTTCCTTGGGTGAGCAGTTCTTC

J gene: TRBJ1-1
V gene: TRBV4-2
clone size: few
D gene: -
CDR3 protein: CASSQVGGYGNTEAFF
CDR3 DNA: TGTGCCAGCAGCCAAGTCGGGGGATACGGGAACACTGAAGCTTTCTTT

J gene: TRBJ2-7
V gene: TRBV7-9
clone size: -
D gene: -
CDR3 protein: CASSLAQGRFYEQYF
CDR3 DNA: TGTGCCAGCAGCTTAGCGCAGGGGCGCTTCTACGAGCAGTACTTC

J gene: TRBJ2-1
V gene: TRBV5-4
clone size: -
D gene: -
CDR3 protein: CASSSQDRAYNEQFF
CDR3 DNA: TGTGCCAGCAGCTCCCAGGACAGAGCCTACAATGAGCAGTTCTTC

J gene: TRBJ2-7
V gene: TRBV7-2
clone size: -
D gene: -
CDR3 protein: CASSLRSGVVYEQYF
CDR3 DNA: TGTGCCAGCAGCTTAAGGTCAGGGGTCGTCTACGAGCAGTACTTC

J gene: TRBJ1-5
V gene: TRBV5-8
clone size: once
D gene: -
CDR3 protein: CASNGGGRLENQPQHF
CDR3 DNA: TGTGCCAGCAACGGGGGTGGGCGGCTAGAGAATCAGCCCCAGCATTTT

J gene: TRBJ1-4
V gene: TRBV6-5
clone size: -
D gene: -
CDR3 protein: CASGRQGEKLFF
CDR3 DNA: TGTGCCAGCGGTCGGCAGGGTGAAAAACTGTTTTTT

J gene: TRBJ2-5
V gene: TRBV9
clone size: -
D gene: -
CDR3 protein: CASSVRTWGEEETQYF
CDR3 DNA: TGTGCCAGCAGCGTACGTACGTGGGGGGAAGAGGAGACCCAGTACTTC

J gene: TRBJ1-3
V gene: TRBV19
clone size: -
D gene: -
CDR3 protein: CASSIRSPGNTIYF
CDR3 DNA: TGTGCCAGTAGTATCCGCAGCCCTGGAAACACCATATATTTT

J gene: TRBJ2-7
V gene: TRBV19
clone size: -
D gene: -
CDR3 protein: CASSISPRGDEQYF
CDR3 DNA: TGTGCCAGTAGTATATCCCCCCGAGGGGACGAGCAGTACTTC

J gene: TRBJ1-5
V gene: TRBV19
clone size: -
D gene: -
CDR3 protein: CASSDGGWNQPQHF
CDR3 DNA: TGTGCCAGTAGCGACGGGGGCTGGAATCAGCCCCAGCATTTT

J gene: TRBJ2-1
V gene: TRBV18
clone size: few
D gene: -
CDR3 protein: CASGLPVDEQFF
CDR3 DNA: TGTGCCAGCGGCCTCCCCGTGGATGAGCAGTTCTTC

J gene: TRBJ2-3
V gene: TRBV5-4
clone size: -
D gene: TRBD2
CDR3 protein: CASRQTSGRTDTQYF
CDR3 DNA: TGTGCCAGCAGACAGACTAGCGGGAGGACAGATACGCAGTATTTT

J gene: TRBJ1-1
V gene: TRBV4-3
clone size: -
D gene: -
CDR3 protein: CASVGPGTEAFF
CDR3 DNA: TGCGCCAGCGTGGGTCCGGGCACTGAAGCTTTCTTT

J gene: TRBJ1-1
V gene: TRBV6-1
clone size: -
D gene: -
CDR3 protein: CASSERGVNGIYTEAFF
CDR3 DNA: TGTGCCAGCAGTGAAAGAGGGGTCAATGGGATTTACACTGAAGCTTTCTTT

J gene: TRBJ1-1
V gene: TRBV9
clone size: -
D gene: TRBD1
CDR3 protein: CASSGQGPTEAFF
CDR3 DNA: TGTGCCAGCAGCGGACAGGGGCCGACTGAAGCTTTCTTT

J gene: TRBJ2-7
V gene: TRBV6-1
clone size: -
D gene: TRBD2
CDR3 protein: CASSEIQRGLTYEQYF
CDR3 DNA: TGTGCCAGCAGTGAAATTCAGCGGGGGCTTACCTACGAGCAGTACTTC

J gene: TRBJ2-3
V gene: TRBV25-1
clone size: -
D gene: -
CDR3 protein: CASSESGTDTQYF
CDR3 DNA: TGTGCCAGCAGTGAATCGGGCACAGATACGCAGTATTTT

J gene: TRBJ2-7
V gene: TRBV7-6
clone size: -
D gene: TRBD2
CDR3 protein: CASSDIGLAGGIYEQYF
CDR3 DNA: TGTGCCAGCAGTGACATCGGACTAGCGGGAGGAATCTACGAGCAGTACTTC

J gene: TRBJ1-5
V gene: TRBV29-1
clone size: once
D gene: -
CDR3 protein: CSVEGGEGQPQHF
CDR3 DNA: TGCAGCGTTGAAGGGGGTGAGGGCCAGCCCCAGCATTTT

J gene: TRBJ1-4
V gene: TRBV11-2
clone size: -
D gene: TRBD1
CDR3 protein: CASSSGTGEEKLFF
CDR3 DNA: TGTGCCAGCAGCTCCGGGACAGGGGAAGAAAAACTGTTTTTT

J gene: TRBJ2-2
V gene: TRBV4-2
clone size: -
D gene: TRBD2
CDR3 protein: CASSQRLAGVGRDTGELFF
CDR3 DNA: TGTGCCAGCAGCCAACGACTAGCGGGAGTTGGGCGAGACACCGGGGAGCTGTTTTTT

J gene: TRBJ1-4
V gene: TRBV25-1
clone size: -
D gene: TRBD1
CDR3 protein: CASSDLGQPTNEKLFF
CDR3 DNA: TGTGCCAGCAGTGACTTGGGACAGCCAACTAATGAAAAACTGTTTTTT

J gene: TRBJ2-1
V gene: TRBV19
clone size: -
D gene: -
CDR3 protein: CASSIGGLERALNEQFF
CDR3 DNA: TGTGCCAGTAGTATTGGGGGTTTAGAGAGGGCCCTCAATGAGCAGTTCTTC

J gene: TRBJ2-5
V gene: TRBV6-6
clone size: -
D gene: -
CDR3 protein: CASRGWVEETQYF
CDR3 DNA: TGTGCCAGCCGAGGTTGGGTGGAGGAGACCCAGTACTTC

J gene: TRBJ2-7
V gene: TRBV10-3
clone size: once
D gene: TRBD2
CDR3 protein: CAISEGLAGAGGAYEQYF
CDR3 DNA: TGTGCCATCAGTGAGGGACTAGCGGGAGCGGGGGGAGCCTACGAGCAGTACTTC

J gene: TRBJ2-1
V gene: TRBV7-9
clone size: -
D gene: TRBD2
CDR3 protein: CASSLTVGGVYNEQFF
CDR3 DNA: TGTGCCAGCAGCTTAACAGTGGGAGGGGTATACAATGAGCAGTTCTTC

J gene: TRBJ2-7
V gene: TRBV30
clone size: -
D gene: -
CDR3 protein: CALEERTYEQYF
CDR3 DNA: TGTGCCCTGGAAGAGCGCACCTACGAGCAGTACTTC

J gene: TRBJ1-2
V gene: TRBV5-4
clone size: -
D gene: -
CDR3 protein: CASSLDPLKGGYTF
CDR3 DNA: TGTGCCAGCAGCTTGGACCCCTTGAAGGGAGGCTACACCTTC

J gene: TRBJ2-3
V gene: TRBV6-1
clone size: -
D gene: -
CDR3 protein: CASSDSGMTQYF
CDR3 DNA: TGTGCCAGCAGTGATTCGGGGATGACGCAGTATTTT